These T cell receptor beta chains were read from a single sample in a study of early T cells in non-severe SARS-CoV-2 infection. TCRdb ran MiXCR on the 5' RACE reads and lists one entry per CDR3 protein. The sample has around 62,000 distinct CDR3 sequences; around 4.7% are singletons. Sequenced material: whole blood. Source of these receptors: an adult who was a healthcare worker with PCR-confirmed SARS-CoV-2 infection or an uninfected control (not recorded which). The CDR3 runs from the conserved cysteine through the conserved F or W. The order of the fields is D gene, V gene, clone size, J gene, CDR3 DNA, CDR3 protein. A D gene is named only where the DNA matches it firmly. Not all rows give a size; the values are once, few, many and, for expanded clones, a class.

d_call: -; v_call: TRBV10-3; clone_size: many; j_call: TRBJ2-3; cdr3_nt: TGTGCCATCAGCCTCACAGGGAATACGCAGTATTTT; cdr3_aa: CAISLTGNTQYF
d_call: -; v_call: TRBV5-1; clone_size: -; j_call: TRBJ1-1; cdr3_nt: TGCGCCAGCAGCTTGGAAAGGGAAGGGCCCATGAACACTGAAGCTTTCTTT; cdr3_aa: CASSLEREGPMNTEAFF
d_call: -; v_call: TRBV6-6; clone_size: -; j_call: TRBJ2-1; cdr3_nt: TGTGCCTCCAGCAGTTATCTGGATGAGCAGTTCTTC; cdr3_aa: CASSSYLDEQFF
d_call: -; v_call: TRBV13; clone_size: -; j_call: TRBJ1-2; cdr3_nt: TGTGCCAGCAGCTCGGTGTCCCTATCCAACTATGGCTACACCTTC; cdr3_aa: CASSSVSLSNYGYTF
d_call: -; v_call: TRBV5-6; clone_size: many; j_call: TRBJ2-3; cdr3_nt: TGTGCCAGCAGCTCTCTAGGGGGCACAGATACGCAGTATTTT; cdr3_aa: CASSSLGGTDTQYF
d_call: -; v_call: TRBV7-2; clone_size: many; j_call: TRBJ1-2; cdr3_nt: TGTGCCAGCAGCTTAGGATCAGGACCTTATGGCTACACCTTC; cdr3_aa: CASSLGSGPYGYTF
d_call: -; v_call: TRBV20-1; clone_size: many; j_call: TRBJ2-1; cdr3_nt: TGCAGTGCTAGACTAGACTCCTACAATGAGCAGTTCTTC; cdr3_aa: CSARLDSYNEQFF
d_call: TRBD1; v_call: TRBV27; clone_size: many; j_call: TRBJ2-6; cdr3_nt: TGTGCCAGCAGCACGTTTAGGGACAGCGTAACTCTTGGGGCCAACGTCCTGACTTTC; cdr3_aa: CASSTFRDSVTLGANVLTF
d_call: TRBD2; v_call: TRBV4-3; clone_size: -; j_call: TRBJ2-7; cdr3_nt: TGCGCCAGCAGCCAAGATTTGAGGGAGGGCCTCTACGAGCAGTACTTC; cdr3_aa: CASSQDLREGLYEQYF
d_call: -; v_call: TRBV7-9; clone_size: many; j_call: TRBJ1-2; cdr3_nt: TGTGCCGGAGGGGGGAGACTCCTCTATGGCTACACCTTC; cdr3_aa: CAGGGRLLYGYTF
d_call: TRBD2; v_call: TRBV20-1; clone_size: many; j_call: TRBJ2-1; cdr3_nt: TGCAGTGCTAGAGATCGGGGGACTAGAATCTTC; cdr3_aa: CSARDRGTRIF
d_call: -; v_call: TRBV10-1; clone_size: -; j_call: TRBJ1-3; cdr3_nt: TGCGCCAGCAGTGAAACCGGGGCCGCTGGAAACACCATATATTTT; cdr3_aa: CASSETGAAGNTIYF
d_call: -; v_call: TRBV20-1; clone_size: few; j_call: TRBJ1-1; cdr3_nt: TGCAGTGCTAGCTCGGGGACGGAAGCTTTCTTT; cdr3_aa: CSASSGTEAFF
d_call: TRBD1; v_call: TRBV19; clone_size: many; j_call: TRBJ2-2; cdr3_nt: TGTGCCAGTATACGGGACAGGGTCCCCGGGGAGCTGTTTTTT; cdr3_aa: CASIRDRVPGELFF
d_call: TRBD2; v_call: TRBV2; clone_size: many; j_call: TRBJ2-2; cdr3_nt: TGTGCGACCACCGCGGGAGTAGTTTCCGGGGAGCTGTTTTTT; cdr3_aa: CATTAGVVSGELFF